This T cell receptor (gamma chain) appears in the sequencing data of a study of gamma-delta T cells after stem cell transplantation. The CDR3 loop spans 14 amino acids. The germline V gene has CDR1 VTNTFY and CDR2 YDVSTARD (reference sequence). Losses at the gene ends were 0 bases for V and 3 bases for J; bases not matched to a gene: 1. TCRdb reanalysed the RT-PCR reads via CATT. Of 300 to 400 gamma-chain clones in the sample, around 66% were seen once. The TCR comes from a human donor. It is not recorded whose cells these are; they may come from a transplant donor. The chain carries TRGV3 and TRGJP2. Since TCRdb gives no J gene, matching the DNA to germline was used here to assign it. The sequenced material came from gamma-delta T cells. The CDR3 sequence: CATWDRRSDWIKTF. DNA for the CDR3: TGTGCCACCTGGGACAGGCGTAGTGATTGGATCAAGACGTTT.